This TCR beta chain was retrieved from a study of identifying expanded T cells in peripheral blood. Study-wide results and limits: Variance in clone template counts between two-week samples significantly increased with total template count across all healthy donors.

This table comes from immunoSEQ multiplex PCR, and its TCRdb copy is limited to in-frame clones, with some not included. The sample holds around 84,000 clones, over 85% seen once. To note about this clone: The antigen remains undetermined.

CDR1 and CDR2 from the germline V gene are KGHSH and LQKENI. CDR3 length: 11 residues. The V gene lost 6 bases and the J gene lost 6 bases, with 8 bases spanning the gap. The TCR comes from a person aged 18-70 years in good health. The sequenced material came from blood. V usage is TRBV18 and J usage is TRBJ1-1; weak D call: TRBD1 (5 bases). CDR3 nucleotides: TGTGCCAGCTCGGGGGGAGCTGAAGCTTTCTTT. It specifies CASSGGAEAFF.